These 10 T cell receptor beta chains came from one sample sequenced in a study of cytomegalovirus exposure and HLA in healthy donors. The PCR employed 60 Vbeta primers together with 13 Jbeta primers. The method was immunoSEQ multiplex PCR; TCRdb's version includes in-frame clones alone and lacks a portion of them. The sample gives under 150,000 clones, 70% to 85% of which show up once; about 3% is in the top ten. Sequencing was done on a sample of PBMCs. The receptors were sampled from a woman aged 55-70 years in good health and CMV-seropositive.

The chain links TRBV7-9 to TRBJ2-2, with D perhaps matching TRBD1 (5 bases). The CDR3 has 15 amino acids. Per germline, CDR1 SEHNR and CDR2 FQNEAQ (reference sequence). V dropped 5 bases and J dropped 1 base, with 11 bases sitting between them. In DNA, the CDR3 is TGTGCCAGCAGCCGGTGGGGCGTGAACACCGGGGAGCTGTTTTTT. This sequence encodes CASSRWGVNTGELFF.

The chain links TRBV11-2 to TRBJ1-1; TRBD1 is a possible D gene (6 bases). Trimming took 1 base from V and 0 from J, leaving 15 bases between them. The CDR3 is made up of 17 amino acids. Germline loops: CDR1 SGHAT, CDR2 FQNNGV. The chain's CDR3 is CASSLAQSEGVNTEAFF. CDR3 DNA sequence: TGTGCCAGCAGCTTAGCCCAGTCTGAGGGGGTGAACACTGAAGCTTTCTTT.

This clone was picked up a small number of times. This CDR3 is CASSGTGSYNEQFF. CDR3 in DNA: TGTGCCAGCAGTGGCACAGGCTCCTACAATGAGCAGTTCTTC. The chain couples TRBV6-1 to TRBJ2-1, with D maybe TRBD1 (5 bases). V was clipped by 4 bases and J by 0 bases, with 7 bases between them. The length of the CDR3 is 14 residues. Germline V gives CDR1 MNHNS, CDR2 SASEGT.

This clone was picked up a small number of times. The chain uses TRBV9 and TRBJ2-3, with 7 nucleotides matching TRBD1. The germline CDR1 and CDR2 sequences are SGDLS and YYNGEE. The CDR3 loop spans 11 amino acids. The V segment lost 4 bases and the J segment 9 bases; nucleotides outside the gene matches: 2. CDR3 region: CASSLDRTQYF. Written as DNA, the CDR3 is TGTGCCAGCAGCTTGGACAGGACGCAGTATTTT.

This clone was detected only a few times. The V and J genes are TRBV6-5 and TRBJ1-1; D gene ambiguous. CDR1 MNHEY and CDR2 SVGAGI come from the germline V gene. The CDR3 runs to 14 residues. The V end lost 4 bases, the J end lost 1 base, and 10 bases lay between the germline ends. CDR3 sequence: CASSFGGWNTEAFF. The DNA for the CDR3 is TGTGCCAGCAGTTTTGGCGGCTGGAACACTGAAGCTTTCTTT.

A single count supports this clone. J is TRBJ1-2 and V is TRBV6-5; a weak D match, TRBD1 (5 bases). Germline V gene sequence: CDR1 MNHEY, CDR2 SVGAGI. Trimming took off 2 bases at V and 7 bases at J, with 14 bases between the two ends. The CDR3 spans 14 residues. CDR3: CASSYQGTGSGYTF. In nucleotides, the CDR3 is TGTGCCAGCAGTTACCAGGGTACTGGTTCTGGCTACACCTTC.

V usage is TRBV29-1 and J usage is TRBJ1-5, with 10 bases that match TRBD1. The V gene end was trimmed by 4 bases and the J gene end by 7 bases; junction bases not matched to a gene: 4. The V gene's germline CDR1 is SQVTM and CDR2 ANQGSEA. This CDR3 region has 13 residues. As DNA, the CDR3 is TGCAGCGTTGCGGACAGGGGGGAACAGCCCCAGCATTTT. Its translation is CSVADRGEQPQHF.

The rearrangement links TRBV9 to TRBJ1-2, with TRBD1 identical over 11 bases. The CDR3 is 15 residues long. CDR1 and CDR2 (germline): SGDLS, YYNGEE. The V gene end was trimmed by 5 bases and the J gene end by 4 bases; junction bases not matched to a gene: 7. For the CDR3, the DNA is TGTGCCAGCAGACAGGGACAGGGGGTGGGCTATGGCTACACCTTC. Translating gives CASRQGQGVGYGYTF.

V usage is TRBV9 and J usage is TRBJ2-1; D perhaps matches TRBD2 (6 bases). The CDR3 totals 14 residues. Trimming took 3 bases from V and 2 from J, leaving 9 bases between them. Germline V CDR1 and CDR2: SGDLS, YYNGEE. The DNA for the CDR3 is TGTGCCAGCAGCGGAGGCGGGGCCTACAATGAGCAGTTCTTC. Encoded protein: CASSGGGAYNEQFF.

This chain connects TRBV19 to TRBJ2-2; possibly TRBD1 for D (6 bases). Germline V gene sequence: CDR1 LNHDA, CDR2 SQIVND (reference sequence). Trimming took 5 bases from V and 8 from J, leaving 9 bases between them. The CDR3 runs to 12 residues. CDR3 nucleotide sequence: TGTGCCAGTAGTTTAGGACAGGGGGAGCTGTTTTTT. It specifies CASSLGQGELFF.